These T cell receptor beta chains were read from a single sample in a study of human T cells and chemical hapten exposure. TCRdb called the RACE reads again in MiXCR, with one record for every CDR3 protein. This table has about 61,000 distinct CDR3 sequences, around 7% appearing once. Sequenced material: whole blood, taken in connection with sensitization to the hapten diphenylcyclopropenone (DPC). The receptors come from a woman aged 25 to 39 with alopecia areata. Some clones in this sample may be carry-over from other donors' samples. Each CDR3 is given with its conserved first and last residue. The D gene is left open where the match is weak. Expanded clones get a size class; other rows say once, few or many, or leave the size out.

D	V	size	J	CDR3	DNA
.	TRBV6-5	many	TRBJ2-7	CASSYSINSGYEQYF	TGTGCCAGCAGTTACTCGATAAACAGTGGGTACGAGCAGTACTTC
.	TRBV7-3	few	TRBJ1-1	CASSPTPGDTEAFF	TGTGCCAGCAGCCCCACCCCGGGGGACACTGAAGCTTTCTTT
.	TRBV3-1	few	TRBJ2-7	CASSHGRGRSSYEQYF	TGTGCCAGCAGCCACGGCCGGGGCCGCAGCTCCTACGAGCAGTACTTC
.	TRBV19	.	TRBJ1-1	CASSGRATGITEAFF	TGTGCCAGTAGTGGACGGGCCACAGGGATCACTGAAGCTTTCTTT
TRBD2	TRBV5-4	.	TRBJ2-7	CASSHRTSGGYEQYF	TGTGCCAGCAGCCACAGGACTAGCGGGGGCTACGAGCAGTACTTC
.	TRBV9	few	TRBJ2-5	CASSVSESQETQYF	TGTGCCAGCAGCGTTAGCGAGTCCCAAGAGACCCAGTACTTC
.	TRBV4-2	.	TRBJ2-1	CASSQEGRGYNEQFF	TGTGCCAGCAGCCAAGAGGGAAGGGGCTACAATGAGCAGTTCTTC
.	TRBV6-5	many	TRBJ2-3	CASRPTLSASDTQYF	TGTGCCAGCAGGCCCACCCTGAGTGCCTCAGATACGCAGTATTTT
.	TRBV5-1	many	TRBJ1-6	CASSEGQATYNSPLHF	TGCGCCAGCAGCGAGGGACAAGCTACCTATAATTCACCCCTCCACTTT
TRBD1	TRBV19	many	TRBJ2-2	CASKDRGLANTGELFF	TGTGCCAGCAAGGACAGGGGCTTAGCGAACACCGGGGAGCTGTTTTTT
.	TRBV5-1	.	TRBJ2-7	CASSLTGGTYEQYF	TGCGCCAGCAGCTTGACAGGCGGCACCTACGAGCAGTACTTC
.	TRBV9	many	TRBJ1-3	CASSGGYGNTIYF	TGTGCCAGCTCCGGGGGGTACGGAAACACCATATATTTT
TRBD1	TRBV6-6	many	TRBJ2-1	CASSYGRGNEQFF	TGTGCCAGCAGTTACGGCAGGGGGAATGAGCAGTTCTTC
TRBD1	TRBV4-1	many	TRBJ1-1	CASSRAGQGGTEAFF	TGCGCCAGCAGCAGAGCTGGACAGGGAGGTACTGAAGCTTTCTTT
.	TRBV14	many	TRBJ2-6	CASSQTRSSGANVLTF	TGTGCCAGCAGCCAGACTCGCAGCTCCGGGGCCAACGTCCTGACTTTC
.	TRBV15	many	TRBJ1-1	CATSRDFTDNTEAFF	TGTGCCACCAGCAGAGATTTTACGGACAACACTGAAGCTTTCTTT
TRBD2	TRBV6-1	many	TRBJ2-1	CASSERRLAAYNEQFF	TGTGCCAGCAGTGAACGGCGCCTAGCGGCTTACAATGAGCAGTTCTTC
.	TRBV29-1	many	TRBJ2-1	CSVVRQATLGDEQFF	TGCAGCGTAGTAAGACAGGCCACCTTGGGCGATGAGCAGTTCTTC
.	TRBV5-5	many	TRBJ1-1	CASSPNTPGKLVDTEAFF	TGTGCCAGCAGCCCCAACACCCCGGGAAAACTAGTGGACACTGAAGCTTTCTTT
TRBD1	TRBV7-8	many	TRBJ2-2	CASKIRDRGSTGELFF	TGTGCCAGCAAGATCCGGGACAGGGGGAGCACCGGGGAGCTGTTTTTT
TRBD1	TRBV7-9	many	TRBJ1-4	CASSLGLEGGTRNEKLFF	TGTGCCAGCAGCTTAGGGTTAGAAGGGGGCACGAGGAATGAAAAACTGTTTTTT
TRBD1	TRBV4-1	many	TRBJ1-1	CASSQDSSLGQGAPEAFF	TGCGCCAGCAGCCAAGATTCTTCCCTGGGACAGGGAGCCCCTGAAGCTTTCTTT
.	TRBV6-6	many	TRBJ1-1	CASSSSVVPEAFF	TGTGCCAGCAGTTCCTCTGTTGTGCCTGAAGCTTTCTTT
TRBD2	TRBV5-1	many	TRBJ2-3	CASSLAVRGETDTQYF	TGCGCCAGCAGCTTGGCCGTGCGGGGGGAGACAGATACGCAGTATTTT
TRBD2	TRBV20-1	many	TRBJ2-7	CSAGRIAGGLSYEQYF	TGCAGTGCTGGCCGGATAGCGGGGGGGCTATCCTACGAGCAGTACTTC
TRBD1	TRBV3-1	many	TRBJ1-1	CASSQAQGAGTEAFF	TGTGCCAGCAGCCAAGCACAGGGGGCGGGCACTGAAGCTTTCTTT
TRBD2	TRBV7-6	many	TRBJ2-1	CASSLAGGLSSYNEQFF	TGTGCCAGCAGCTTAGCGGGGGGACTAAGCTCCTACAATGAGCAGTTCTTC
TRBD2	TRBV4-2	.	TRBJ2-1	CASSLAGGGAYNEQFF	TGTGCCAGCAGCCTAGCGGGGGGGGGAGCTTACAATGAGCAGTTCTTC
TRBD1	TRBV2	many	TRBJ2-7	CACKGQGGAYEQYF	TGTGCCTGCAAGGGACAGGGCGGCGCCTACGAGCAGTACTTC
.	TRBV5-1	many	TRBJ2-7	CASSQKSGTNTYEQYF	TGCGCCAGCAGCCAAAAGTCCGGGACGAATACCTACGAGCAGTACTTC
.	TRBV3-1	many	TRBJ1-3	CASSQEWQRSGNTIYF	TGTGCCAGCAGCCAAGAATGGCAAAGGTCTGGAAACACCATATATTTT
.	TRBV2	.	TRBJ2-3	CASSVVGVNTDTQYF	TGTGCCAGCAGTGTTGTGGGGGTGAACACAGATACGCAGTATTTT
.	TRBV6-5	many	TRBJ2-7	CASSSGVYEQYF	TGTGCCAGCAGTTCCGGGGTCTACGAGCAGTACTTC
.	TRBV7-8	many	TRBJ1-5	CASSLDRAVQPQHF	TGTGCCAGCAGCTTAGACAGGGCTGTTCAGCCCCAGCATTTT
.	TRBV7-9	medium-sized	TRBJ2-7	CASSFGGAEQYF	TGTGCCAGCAGCTTCGGGGGTGCCGAGCAGTACTTC
.	TRBV4-1	many	TRBJ2-3	CASSQGGPPVDTQYF	TGCGCCAGCAGCCAAGGTGGCCCTCCAGTAGATACGCAGTATTTT
.	TRBV10-3	.	TRBJ1-5	CASGLGQPQHF	TGTGCCAGCGGCTTGGGTCAGCCCCAGCATTTT
.	TRBV12-3/TRBV12-4	many	TRBJ1-1	CASSLAQGMNTEAFF	TGTGCCAGCAGTTTAGCACAGGGTATGAACACTGAAGCTTTCTTT
.	TRBV20-1	many	TRBJ2-3	CSGYEGVEDTQYF	TGCAGTGGCTACGAGGGGGTGGAAGATACGCAGTATTTT
.	TRBV20-1	many	TRBJ2-7	CSARPGGRYEQYF	TGCAGTGCTAGACCGGGGGGCAGGTACGAGCAGTACTTC
.	TRBV12-3/TRBV12-4	many	TRBJ1-1	CASSNRTANTEAFF	TGTGCCAGCAGTAATCGGACAGCTAACACTGAAGCTTTCTTT